The entry that follows covers one T cell receptor beta chain sequence. The sample originates from a study of blood T cell repertoires in COVID-19. Profiled with immunoSEQ multiplex PCR; TCRdb holds only in-frame clones, not every one. The sample carries tens of thousands of clones, approximately 88% recorded once. The sequencing input was peripheral blood. The sequence came from an elderly woman with active or convalescent COVID-19.

Here the CDR3 reads CASSSSDRLSQPQHF. The DNA for the CDR3 is TGTGCCAGCAGCTCCTCGGACAGGCTAAGTCAGCCCCAGCATTTT. The V call is TRBV6-2 or TRBV6-3, the J call TRBJ1-5; 7 bases are a match to TRBD1. CDR3 length: 15 amino acids. J gave up 6 bases and V 6 bases, and 11 bases lay outside the gene matches. The V gene's germline CDR1 is MNHEY and CDR2 SVGEGT.